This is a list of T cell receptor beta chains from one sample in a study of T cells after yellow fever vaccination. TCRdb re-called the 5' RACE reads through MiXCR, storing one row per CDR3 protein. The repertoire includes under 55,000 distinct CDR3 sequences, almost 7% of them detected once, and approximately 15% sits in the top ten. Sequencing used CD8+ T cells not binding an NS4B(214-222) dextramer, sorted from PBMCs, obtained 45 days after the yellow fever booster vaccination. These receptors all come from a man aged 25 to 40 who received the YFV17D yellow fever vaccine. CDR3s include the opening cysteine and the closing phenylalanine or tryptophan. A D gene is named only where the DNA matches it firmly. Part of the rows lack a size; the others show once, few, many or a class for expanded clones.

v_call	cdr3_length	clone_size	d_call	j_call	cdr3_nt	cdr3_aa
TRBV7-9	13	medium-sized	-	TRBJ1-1	TGTGCCAGCAGCAATACCGGGACCTCTGAAGCTTTCTTT	CASSNTGTSEAFF
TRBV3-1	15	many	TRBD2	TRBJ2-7	TGTGCCAGCAGCCCGAGCGGGAGAGAATATTACGAGCAGTACTTC	CASSPSGREYYEQYF
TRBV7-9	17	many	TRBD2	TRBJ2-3	TGTGCCAGCAGCTCAACCCGGGCTAGCGGGACCCACTTAACGCAGTATTTT	CASSSTRASGTHLTQYF
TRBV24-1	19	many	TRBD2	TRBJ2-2	TGTGCCACCAGCGGATCTAGACTAGCGGGAGGGCTAGACACCGGGGAGCTGTTTTTT	CATSGSRLAGGLDTGELFF
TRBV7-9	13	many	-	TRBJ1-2	TGTGCCAGCAGCTCCAGGACAGACTATGGCTACACCTTC	CASSSRTDYGYTF
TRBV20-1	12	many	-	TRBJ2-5	TGCAGTGCTAGAGATATGGAAGAGACCCAGTACTTC	CSARDMEETQYF
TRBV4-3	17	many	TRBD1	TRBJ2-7	TGCGCCAGCAGCCCACAGACAGGGGAATTTTCGTCCTACGAGCAGTACTTC	CASSPQTGEFSSYEQYF
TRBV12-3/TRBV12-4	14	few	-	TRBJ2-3	TGTGCCAGCAGTTTAAGTGGGGGCACAGATACGCAGTATTTT	CASSLSGGTDTQYF
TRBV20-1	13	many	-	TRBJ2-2	TGCAGTGCTAGTATCCTAAACACCGGGGAGCTGTTTTTT	CSASILNTGELFF
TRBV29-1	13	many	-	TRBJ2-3	TGCAGCGTTGAACCTGCTAGCACAGATACGCAGTATTTT	CSVEPASTDTQYF
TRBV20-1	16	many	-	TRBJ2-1	TGCAGTGCTAGACGTTTAGGGAACAGCTCCTACAATGAGCAGTTCTTC	CSARRLGNSSYNEQFF
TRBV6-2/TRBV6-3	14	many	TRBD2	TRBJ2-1	TGTGCCAGCACCGAGGGACTAGCTCAGGATGAGCAGTTCTTC	CASTEGLAQDEQFF
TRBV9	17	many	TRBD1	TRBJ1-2	TGTGCCAGCAGCGGACACCGCGAAGGGGGCATGAGCTATGGCTACACCTTC	CASSGHREGGMSYGYTF
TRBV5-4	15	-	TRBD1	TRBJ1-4	TGTGCCAGCAGCCTTGAACAGGGGACGGGGGAAAAACTGTTTTTT	CASSLEQGTGEKLFF
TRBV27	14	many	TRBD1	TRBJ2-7	TGTGCCAGCAGTTTAAGGGGGCTCTCGTACGAGCAGTACTTC	CASSLRGLSYEQYF
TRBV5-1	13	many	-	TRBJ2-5	TGCGCCAGCAGGCCGGACAAGCAAGAGACCCAGTACTTC	CASRPDKQETQYF
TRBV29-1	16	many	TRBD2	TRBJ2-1	TGCAGCGTTTCAGGACTAGCGGTAGAGATGGTGGATGAGCAGTTCTTC	CSVSGLAVEMVDEQFF
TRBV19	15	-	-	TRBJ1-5	TGTGCCAGTAGTATGTTAGTGGGGCCTAATCAGCCCCAGCATTTT	CASSMLVGPNQPQHF
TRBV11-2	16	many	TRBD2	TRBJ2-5	TGTGCCAGCAGCTCATGGGCTAGCGGAGATCAAGAGACCCAGTACTTC	CASSSWASGDQETQYF
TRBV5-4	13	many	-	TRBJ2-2	TGTGCCAGCAGCTTGGACAGCGCCGGGGAGCTGTTTTTT	CASSLDSAGELFF
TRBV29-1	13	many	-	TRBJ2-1	TGCAGCGTTGTCGCGGGGTCAGGGTATGAGCAGTTCTTC	CSVVAGSGYEQFF
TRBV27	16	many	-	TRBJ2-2	TGTGCCAGCAGGCTACGTGTTGGCAGATCCACCGGGGAGCTGTTTTTT	CASRLRVGRSTGELFF
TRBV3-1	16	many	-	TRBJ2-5	TGTGCCAGCAGGCGAAAAATCCGGGAGCCCCGGGAGACCCAGTACTTC	CASRRKIREPRETQYF
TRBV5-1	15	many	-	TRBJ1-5	TGCGCCAGCAGCTTGGCCGGGTATAGCAATCAGCCCCAGCATTTT	CASSLAGYSNQPQHF
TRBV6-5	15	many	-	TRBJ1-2	TGTGCCAGCAGTTACTCCAATGCGGACAACTATGGCTACACCTTC	CASSYSNADNYGYTF
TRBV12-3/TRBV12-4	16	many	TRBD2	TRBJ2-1	TGTGCCAGCAGTTTACATTTGGGACTAGCGGACAATGAGCAGTTCTTC	CASSLHLGLADNEQFF
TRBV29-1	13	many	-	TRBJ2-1	TGCAGCGGGGGATCCAACCCAATGAATGAGCAGTTCTTC	CSGGSNPMNEQFF
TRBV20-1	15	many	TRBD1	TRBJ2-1	TGCAGTGCTAGTCGGGACAGAAGATACGACAATGAGCAGTTCTTC	CSASRDRRYDNEQFF
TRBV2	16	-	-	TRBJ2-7	TGTGCCAGCAGTGAAAATTTAGGGGAACTACGACTGGAGCAGTACTTC	CASSENLGELRLEQYF
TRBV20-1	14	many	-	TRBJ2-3	TGCAGTGCTAGAGGTAGAGGGTACGCAGATACGCAGTATTTT	CSARGRGYADTQYF
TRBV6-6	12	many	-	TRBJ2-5	TGTGCCAGCAGGGGCCTTCAAGAGACCCAGTACTTC	CASRGLQETQYF
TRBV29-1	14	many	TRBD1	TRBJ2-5	TGCAGCGTTGATCCAGGGGGTAGTCGAGAGACCCAGTACTTC	CSVDPGGSRETQYF
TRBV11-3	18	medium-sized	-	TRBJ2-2	TGTGCCAGCAGCCCGAGTTGGGTGGCTAGCGAGAACACCGGGGAGCTGTTTTTT	CASSPSWVASENTGELFF
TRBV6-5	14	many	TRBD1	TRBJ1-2	TGTGCCAGCAGTTACAATGCAGGGGGCTATGGCTACACCTTC	CASSYNAGGYGYTF
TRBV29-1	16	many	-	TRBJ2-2	TGCAGCGTTGAAAATTGGAGAGGGGGACGGGGCGGGGAGCTGTTTTTT	CSVENWRGGRGGELFF
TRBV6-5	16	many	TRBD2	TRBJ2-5	TGTGCCAGCAGTTACCATAGCGGGAGGAATCAAGAGACCCAGTACTTC	CASSYHSGRNQETQYF
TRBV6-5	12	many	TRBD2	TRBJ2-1	TGTGCCTCAGGACTAGAAGGGGATGAGCAGTTCTTC	CASGLEGDEQFF
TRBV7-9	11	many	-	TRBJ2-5	TGTGCCAGCAGCGCGGGGGAGACCCAGTACTTC	CASSAGETQYF
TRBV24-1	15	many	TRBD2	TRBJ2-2	TGTGCCACTACCGAAACTAGCGGGAGCACCGGGGAGCTGTTTTTT	CATTETSGSTGELFF
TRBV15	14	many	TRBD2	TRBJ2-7	TGTGCCACCAGGGTAGCGGGTAGCTCCTACGAGCAGTACTTC	CATRVAGSSYEQYF